This T cell receptor (beta chain) derives from a study of T-cell reconstitution after alpha-beta-depleted transplantation in children. Broader study findings: Certain patients had high TCRbeta diversity at day 60, and it came from recipient T cells and thymic progenitors that survived. There were reportedly several hundred expanded graft clones from which alpha-beta T cells came about two months after transplant.

The library targeted TCRbeta and was prepared with unique molecular identifiers. One entry per CDR3 protein results from TCRdb running MiXCR on the PCR reads. Counted here are 300,000 to 400,000 distinct CDR3 sequences, 15% to 20% occurring once; the ten biggest clones make up around 43%. From germline, CDR1 is SQVTM and CDR2 ANQGSEA. The CDR3 consists of 14 residues. J was trimmed by 5 bases and V by 3 bases; bases with no gene match: 7. Remarks on this clonotype: Its antigen is currently unknown.

The chain carries TRBV29-1 and TRBJ2-1; 7 bases are a match to TRBD1. The sample consisted of PBMCs, mostly from graft donor cells, taken 360 days after TCRalphabeta/CD19-depleted stem cell transplant. This sequence originates from a male patient under 10 years old who had a stem cell transplant for acute lymphoblastic leukemia, so the T cells may come from the graft donor. The CDR3 loop reads CSVEGQNTNNEQFF. The CDR3 DNA follows: TGCAGCGTTGAGGGACAGAATACAAACAATGAGCAGTTCTTC.